These T cell receptor beta chains were read from a single sample in a study of blood T cell repertoires in COVID-19. Using immunoSEQ multiplex PCR, the repertoire was profiled, and TCRdb retains in-frame clones only, with some absent. In the table there are about 130,000 clones, approximately 81% of which are singletons. The sample was peripheral blood. The source is an elderly man with COVID-19, enrolled during active disease. CDR3s include the opening cysteine and the closing phenylalanine or tryptophan. The order of the fields is CDR3 length, clone size, D gene, V gene, J gene, CDR3 DNA, CDR3 protein. A D gene is named only where the DNA matches it firmly. Expanded clones are given a class, and other clones once, few, many or no size at all.

length: 14; size: few; D: NA; V: TRBV6-2/TRBV6-3; J: TRBJ2-5; DNA: TGTGCCAGCAGCTCCGGGGGAACAAAAGAGACCCAGTACTTC; CDR3: CASSSGGTKETQYF
length: 15; size: NA; D: NA; V: TRBV5-1; J: TRBJ1-5; DNA: TGCGCCAGCAGACTCTCCCCAGGTAGCAATCAGCCCCAGCATTTT; CDR3: CASRLSPGSNQPQHF
length: 11; size: few; D: NA; V: TRBV29-1; J: TRBJ2-7; DNA: TGCAGCGTTGAAGATCTATACGAGCAGTACTTC; CDR3: CSVEDLYEQYF
length: 17; size: NA; D: NA; V: TRBV19; J: TRBJ1-5; DNA: TGTGCCAGTAGTATACCACCAGAAGGGGCGCTTTATCAGCCCCAGCATTTT; CDR3: CASSIPPEGALYQPQHF
length: 15; size: NA; D: TRBD2; V: TRBV19; J: TRBJ2-1; DNA: TGTGCCAGTACCAAGGGACTAGCGGATTACAATGAGCAGTTCTTC; CDR3: CASTKGLADYNEQFF
length: 12; size: few; D: NA; V: TRBV28; J: TRBJ2-1; DNA: TGTGCCAGCAGCAAGATCGGTCCCGAGCAGTTCTTC; CDR3: CASSKIGPEQFF
length: 16; size: NA; D: TRBD1; V: TRBV19; J: TRBJ1-1; DNA: TGTGCCAGTAGTCGACGGACAGGGGGTTTGGACACTGAAGCTTTCTTT; CDR3: CASSRRTGGLDTEAFF
length: 18; size: NA; D: NA; V: TRBV4-1; J: TRBJ1-5; DNA: TGCGCCAGCAGCCAAGAAAATGACTTGGGACTCAGTCGTCAGCCCCAGCATTTT; CDR3: CASSQENDLGLSRQPQHF
length: 16; size: NA; D: TRBD1; V: TRBV18; J: TRBJ2-2; DNA: TGTGCCAGCTCACCACCGTCCAGGGGGCGCACCGGGGAGCTGTTTTTT; CDR3: CASSPPSRGRTGELFF
length: 14; size: NA; D: NA; V: TRBV18; J: TRBJ1-4; DNA: TGTGCCAGCTCCGCGGGATCCCCTAATGAAAAACTGTTTTTT; CDR3: CASSAGSPNEKLFF
length: 13; size: NA; D: NA; V: TRBV6-5; J: TRBJ2-1; DNA: TGTGCCAGCAGTTACTCGAGTAGGGGAAAGGAGCTCTTC; CDR3: CASSYSSRGKELF
length: 14; size: few; D: TRBD1; V: TRBV6-6; J: TRBJ2-5; DNA: TGTGCCAGCAGTTACCGGGACAGCCAAGAGACCCAGTACTTC; CDR3: CASSYRDSQETQYF
length: 14; size: NA; D: NA; V: TRBV28; J: TRBJ2-7; DNA: TGTGCCAGCAGTTCCTGGGACATTTCCTACGAGCAGTACTTC; CDR3: CASSSWDISYEQYF
length: 16; size: few; D: NA; V: TRBV5-1; J: TRBJ1-2; DNA: TGCGCCAGCAGCTTGAGACCGGAGACGGCTAACTATGGCTACACCTTC; CDR3: CASSLRPETANYGYTF
length: 15; size: NA; D: TRBD2; V: TRBV19; J: TRBJ2-2; DNA: TGTGCCAGTAGGCCGGCGCTACTAGCGGACGGGGAGCTGTTTTTT; CDR3: CASRPALLADGELFF
length: 15; size: NA; D: TRBD2; V: TRBV7-6; J: TRBJ2-1; DNA: TGTGCCAGCAGCCCCAGCGGGAGCTCCTACAATGAGCAGTTCTTC; CDR3: CASSPSGSSYNEQFF
length: 14; size: NA; D: NA; V: TRBV5-1; J: TRBJ1-1; DNA: TGCGCCAGCAGCCCGGGGGGGGCGGGAACTGAAGCTTTCTTT; CDR3: CASSPGGAGTEAFF
length: 16; size: NA; D: TRBD1; V: TRBV19; J: TRBJ1-5; DNA: TGTGCCAGTAAAGGGGGCGCGGGAGGTAGCAATCAGCCCCAGCATTTT; CDR3: CASKGGAGGSNQPQHF
length: 15; size: NA; D: TRBD1; V: TRBV28; J: TRBJ1-1; DNA: TGTGCCAGCAGGGGACAGGCGAGTACACTAGCTGAAGCTTTCTTT; CDR3: CASRGQASTLAEAFF
length: 14; size: few; D: TRBD1; V: TRBV19; J: TRBJ1-2; DNA: TGTGCCAGTCGCGGACAGGGGGCAGACTATGGCTACACCTTC; CDR3: CASRGQGADYGYTF
length: 16; size: NA; D: NA; V: TRBV27; J: TRBJ1-5; DNA: TGTGCCGGCCCCCGAGGCAGGGCCAGTAGCAATCAGCCCCAGCATTTT; CDR3: CAGPRGRASSNQPQHF
length: 17; size: NA; D: TRBD2; V: TRBV7-9; J: TRBJ2-2; DNA: TGTGCCAGCAGCCCCCCCAGCGGGAGGGCCAATACCGGGGAGCTGTTTTTT; CDR3: CASSPPSGRANTGELFF
length: 18; size: NA; D: TRBD1; V: TRBV3-1/TRBV3-2; J: TRBJ2-7; DNA: TGTGCCAGCAGCCAAGTCGGTGCTGGGACAGGCCTTTTCTACGAGCAGTACTTC; CDR3: CASSQVGAGTGLFYEQYF